The sequence of this T cell receptor beta chain was determined in a study of T cell responses to AZD1222 COVID-19 vaccine. TCRdb's table, derived via immunoSEQ multiplex PCR, lists solely in-frame clones and lacks some. The sample lists 140,000 to 150,000 clones; roughly 93% were seen once. Study-wide findings and caveats: All repertoire sampling was performed exclusively after the peak T cell response. Across spike, vaccine-associated CD4 TCRs were found, dominant at 160-218 and 743-854. Mostly white British, mostly female donors; authors suggested clonal diversity may be underestimated. A rise in Spike-specific TCR breadth and depth followed two AZD1222 doses.

Germline CDR1 and CDR2: SNHLY and FYNNEI. The V and J ends lost 3 bases and 9 bases respectively, with 15 bases between them. The length of the CDR3 is 14 residues. Points on this clone: Its matching antigen is unknown.

This receptor was obtained from an adult who had recovered from COVID-19. The gene calls are TRBV2 and TRBJ1-5; D remains unclear. The sample was peripheral blood, taken after recovery from COVID-19. CDR3 amino acids: CASSDPLSSRPQHF. For the CDR3, the DNA is TGTGCCAGCAGTGACCCGCTCTCAAGTAGGCCCCAGCATTTT. Full variable domain (remainder filled in from reference TRBV2 and TRBJ1-5): EPEVTQTPSHQVTQMGQEVILRCVPISNHLYFYWYRQILGQKVEFLVSFYNNEISEKSEIFDDQFSVERPDGSNFTLKIRSTKLEDSAMYFCASSDPLSSRPQHFGDGTRLSIL.